The clone carrying this T cell receptor (beta chain) has a handful of counts. Its antigen is not identified. With V trimmed by 8 bases and J by 8 bases, 17 bases remained unmatched. This CDR3 spans 15 amino acids. In germline, CDR1 is LNHDA, CDR2 SQIVND (reference sequence). The sample originates from a study of cytomegalovirus exposure and HLA in healthy donors. The PCR used 60 Vbeta and 13 Jbeta primers. Clones were read by immunoSEQ multiplex PCR, and TCRdb kept only the in-frame ones, dropping some. The table shows about 170,000 clones, with roughly 85% occurring only once. Healthy donors of bone marrow made up the group. Study observations and caveats: A later analysis showed HLA-associated TCR beta chains outstripping equally common others in clonal expansion. In an earlier analysis, productive rearrangement rates for most beta V segments clustered near 87% or 30%.

This TCR derives from a young man in good health and CMV-seropositive. Sample: PBMCs. The chain carries TRBV19 and TRBJ1-1; 7 bases align to TRBD1. CDR3 sequence: CASCLRQGEKEEAFF. The DNA for the CDR3 is TGTGCCAGTTGCCTCCGACAGGGCGAGAAGGAGGAAGCTTTCTTT.